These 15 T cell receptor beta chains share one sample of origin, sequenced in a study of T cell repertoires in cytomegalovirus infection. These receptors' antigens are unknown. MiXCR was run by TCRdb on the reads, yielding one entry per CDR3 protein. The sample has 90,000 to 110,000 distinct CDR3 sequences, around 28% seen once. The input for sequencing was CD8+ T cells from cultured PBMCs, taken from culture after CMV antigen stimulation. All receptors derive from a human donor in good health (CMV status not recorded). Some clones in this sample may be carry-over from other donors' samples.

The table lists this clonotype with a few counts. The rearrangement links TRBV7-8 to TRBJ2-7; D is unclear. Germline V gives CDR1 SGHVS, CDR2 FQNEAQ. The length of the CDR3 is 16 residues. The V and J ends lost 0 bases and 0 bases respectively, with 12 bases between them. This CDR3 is CASSLALGESSYEQYF. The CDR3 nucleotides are TGTGCCAGCAGCTTAGCTCTAGGTGAAAGCTCCTACGAGCAGTACTTC.

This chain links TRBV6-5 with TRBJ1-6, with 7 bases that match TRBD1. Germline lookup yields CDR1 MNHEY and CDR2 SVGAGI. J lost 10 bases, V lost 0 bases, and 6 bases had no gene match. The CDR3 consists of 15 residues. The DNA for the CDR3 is TGTGCCAGCAGTTACTCCTCGACAGGGAGCTCACCCCTCCACTTT. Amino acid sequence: CASSYSSTGSSPLHF.

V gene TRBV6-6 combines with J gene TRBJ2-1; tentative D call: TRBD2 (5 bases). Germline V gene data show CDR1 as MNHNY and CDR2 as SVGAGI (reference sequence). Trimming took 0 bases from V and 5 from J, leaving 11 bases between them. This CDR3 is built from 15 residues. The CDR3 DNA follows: TGTGCCAGCAGTTACTCGACGGGGTGGAACAATGAGCAGTTCTTC. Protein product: CASSYSTGWNNEQFF.

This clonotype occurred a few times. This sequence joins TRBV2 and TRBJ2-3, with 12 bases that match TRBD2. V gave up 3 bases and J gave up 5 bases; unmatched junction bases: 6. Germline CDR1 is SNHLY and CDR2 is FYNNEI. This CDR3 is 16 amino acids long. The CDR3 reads CASSEASSGGEDTQYF. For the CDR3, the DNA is TGTGCCAGCAGTGAGGCGTCTAGCGGGGGGGAAGATACGCAGTATTTT.

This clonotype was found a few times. This CDR3 is CASSWGGGQETQYF. CDR3 bases: TGTGCCAGCAGCTGGGGCGGGGGACAAGAGACCCAGTACTTC. V usage is TRBV5-6 and J usage is TRBJ2-5, with 7 bases fitting TRBD2. This CDR3 comprises 14 residues. Germline CDR1 is SGHDT and CDR2 is YYEEEE. V shed 3 bases, J shed 2 bases, and the junction held 4 bases outside the gene matches.

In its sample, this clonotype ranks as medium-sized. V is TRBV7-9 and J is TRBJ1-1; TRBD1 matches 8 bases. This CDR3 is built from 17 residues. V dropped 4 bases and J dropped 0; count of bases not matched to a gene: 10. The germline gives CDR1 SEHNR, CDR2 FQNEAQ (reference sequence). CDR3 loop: CASSSHDWTGMNTEAFF. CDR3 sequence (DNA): TGTGCCAGCAGCTCCCACGATTGGACAGGGATGAACACTGAAGCTTTCTTT.

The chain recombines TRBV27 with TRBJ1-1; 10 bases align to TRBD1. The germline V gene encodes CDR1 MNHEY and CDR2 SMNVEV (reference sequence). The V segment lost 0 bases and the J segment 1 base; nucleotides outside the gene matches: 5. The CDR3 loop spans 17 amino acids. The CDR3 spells CASSLSVGDRGNTEAFF. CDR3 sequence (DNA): TGTGCCAGCAGTTTATCGGTCGGGGACAGGGGGAACACTGAAGCTTTCTTT.

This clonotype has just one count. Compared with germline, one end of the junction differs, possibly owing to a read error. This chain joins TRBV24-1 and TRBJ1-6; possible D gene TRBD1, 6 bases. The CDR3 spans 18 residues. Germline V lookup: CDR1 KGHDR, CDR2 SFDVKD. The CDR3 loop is CATCDLDSLSSYNSPLHF. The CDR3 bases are TGTGCCACCTGTGATTTGGACAGTCTGAGCTCCTATAATTCACCCCTCCACTTT.

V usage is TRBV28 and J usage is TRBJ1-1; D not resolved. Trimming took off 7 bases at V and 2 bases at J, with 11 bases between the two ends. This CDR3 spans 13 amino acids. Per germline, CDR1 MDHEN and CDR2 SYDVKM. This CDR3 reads CASNWAENTEAFF. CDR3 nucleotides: TGTGCCAGCAACTGGGCGGAAAACACTGAAGCTTTCTTT.

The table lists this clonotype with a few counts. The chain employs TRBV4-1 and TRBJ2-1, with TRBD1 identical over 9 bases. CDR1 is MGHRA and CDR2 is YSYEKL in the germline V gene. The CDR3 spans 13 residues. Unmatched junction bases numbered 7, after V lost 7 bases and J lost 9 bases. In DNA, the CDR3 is TGCGCCAGCACCCCCGGGACAGGGCTTGAGCAGTTCTTC. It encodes CASTPGTGLEQFF.

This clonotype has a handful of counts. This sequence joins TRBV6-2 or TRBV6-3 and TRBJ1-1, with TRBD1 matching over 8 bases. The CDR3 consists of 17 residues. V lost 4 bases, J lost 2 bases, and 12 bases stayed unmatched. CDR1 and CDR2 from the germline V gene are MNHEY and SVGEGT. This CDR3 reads CASSSLRTDRGNTEAFF. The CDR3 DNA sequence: TGTGCCAGCAGTTCCCTCCGGACCGACAGGGGAAACACTGAAGCTTTCTTT.

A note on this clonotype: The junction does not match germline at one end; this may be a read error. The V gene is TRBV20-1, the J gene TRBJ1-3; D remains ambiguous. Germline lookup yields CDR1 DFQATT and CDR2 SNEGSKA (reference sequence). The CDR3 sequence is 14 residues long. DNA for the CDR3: TGTAGTGCTAGAGATTTGGGTTTCGGAAACACCATATATTTT. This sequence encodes CSARDLGFGNTIYF.

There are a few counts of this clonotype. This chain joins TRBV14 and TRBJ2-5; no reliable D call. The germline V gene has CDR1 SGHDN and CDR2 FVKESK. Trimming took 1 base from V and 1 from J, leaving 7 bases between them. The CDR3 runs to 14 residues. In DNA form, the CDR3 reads TGTGCCAGCAGCCAAGTGGTCGGCCAAGAGACCCAGTACTTC. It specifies CASSQVVGQETQYF.

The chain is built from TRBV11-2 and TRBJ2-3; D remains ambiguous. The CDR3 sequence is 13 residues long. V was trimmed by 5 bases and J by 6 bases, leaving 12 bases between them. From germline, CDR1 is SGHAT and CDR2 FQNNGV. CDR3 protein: CASSLAVSDTQYF. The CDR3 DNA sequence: TGTGCCAGCAGCCTCGCGGTTAGCGATACGCAGTATTTT.

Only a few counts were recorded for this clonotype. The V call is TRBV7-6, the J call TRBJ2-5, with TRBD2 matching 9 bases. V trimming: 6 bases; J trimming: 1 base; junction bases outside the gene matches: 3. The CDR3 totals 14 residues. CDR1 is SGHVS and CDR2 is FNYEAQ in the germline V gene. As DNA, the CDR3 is TGTGCCAGCAGTTCTAGCGGGGCCCAAGAGACCCAGTACTTC. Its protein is CASSSSGAQETQYF. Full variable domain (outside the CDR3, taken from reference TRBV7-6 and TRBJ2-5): GAGVSQSPRYKVTKRGQDVALRCDPISGHVSLYWYRQALGQGPEFLTYFNYEAQQDKSGLPNDRFSAERPEGSISTLTIQRTEQRDSAMYRCASSSSGAQETQYFGPGTRLLVL.